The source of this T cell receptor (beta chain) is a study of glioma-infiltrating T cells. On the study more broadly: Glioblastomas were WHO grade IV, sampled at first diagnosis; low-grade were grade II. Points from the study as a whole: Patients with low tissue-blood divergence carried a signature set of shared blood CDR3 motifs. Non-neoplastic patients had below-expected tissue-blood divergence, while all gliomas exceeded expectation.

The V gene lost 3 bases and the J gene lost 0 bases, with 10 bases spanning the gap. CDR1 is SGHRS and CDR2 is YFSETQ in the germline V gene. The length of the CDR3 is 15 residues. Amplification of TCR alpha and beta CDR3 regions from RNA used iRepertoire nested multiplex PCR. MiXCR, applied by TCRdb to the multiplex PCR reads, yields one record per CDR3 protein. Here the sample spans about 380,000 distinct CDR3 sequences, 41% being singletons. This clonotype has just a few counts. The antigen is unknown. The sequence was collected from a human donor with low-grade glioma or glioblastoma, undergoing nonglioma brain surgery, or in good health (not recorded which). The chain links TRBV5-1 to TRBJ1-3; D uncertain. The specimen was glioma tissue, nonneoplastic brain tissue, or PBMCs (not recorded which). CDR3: CASSYSAISGNTIYF. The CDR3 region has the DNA TGCGCCAGCAGCTATTCCGCCATCTCTGGAAACACCATATATTTT.